Listed below are T cell receptor beta chains from one sample, sequenced in a study of blood T cells in healthy people across ages. From the 5' RACE reads, TCRdb called clonotypes with MiXCR, one entry per CDR3 protein. The table shows around 520,000 distinct CDR3 sequences, with 27% occurring only once. These data also formed part of another study, on T cells of mothers and their children.

Sequencing used blood. These TCRs come from a boy aged 2-15 years in good health. Both conserved end residues are part of each CDR3. Each record gives: V gene, J gene, D gene, clone size, CDR3 DNA, CDR3 protein. A D gene is named only where the DNA matches it firmly. Rows give clone size only sometimes, using once, few, many, or a class for an expanded clone.

>TRBV7-2|TRBJ1-5|TRBD1|.
TGTGCCAGCAGCTTGACAGGGGATCAGCCCCAGCATTTT
CASSLTGDQPQHF
>TRBV11-2|TRBJ2-6|.|.
TGTGCCAGCAGCTCTTTACGCTCTGTGGCCAACGTCCTGACTTTC
CASSSLRSVANVLTF
>TRBV11-2|TRBJ2-5|TRBD2|few
TGTGCCAGCAGCTCGATACTAGCGTACCAAGAGACCCAGTACTTC
CASSSILAYQETQYF
>TRBV12-3/TRBV12-4|TRBJ2-1|.|.
TGTGCCAGCAGTTTACCGGGTGCGGAACAGTTCTTC
CASSLPGAEQFF
>TRBV9|TRBJ2-5|TRBD1|once
TGTGCCAGCAGCCAAGGACAGGGTGGAGTCGAGACCCAGTACTTC
CASSQGQGGVETQYF
>TRBV3-1|TRBJ2-5|.|.
TGTGCCAGCAGCCAAGAGGATCCAGGGATCTTTGAGACCCAGTACTTC
CASSQEDPGIFETQYF
>TRBV14|TRBJ2-7|.|few
TGTGCCAGCAGCCAAGTAGGGGTACGGCCCTCCTACGAGCAGTACTTC
CASSQVGVRPSYEQYF
>TRBV19|TRBJ1-4|.|few
TGTGCCAGTAGCCTCTATACAGGGATTGGTGAAAAACTGTTTTTT
CASSLYTGIGEKLFF
>TRBV7-2|TRBJ2-7|.|.
TGTGCCAGCAGCATAGTAGAGCCCTACGAGCAGTACTTC
CASSIVEPYEQYF
>TRBV3-1|TRBJ1-4|.|few
TGTGCCAGCAGCCAAGAGGGGGTTCAGGAGCCTAATGAAAAACTGTTTTTT
CASSQEGVQEPNEKLFF
>TRBV18|TRBJ1-5|.|.
TGTGCCAGCTCACCATTAGGGCAGGGCGATCAGCCCCAGCATTTT
CASSPLGQGDQPQHF
>TRBV12-3/TRBV12-4|TRBJ2-7|.|many
TGTGCCAGCTCACCCGGGATCTCGTACGAGCAGTACTTC
CASSPGISYEQYF
>TRBV5-1|TRBJ2-3|.|.
TGCGCCAGCAGCTTTACCAGTTCGACAGCTTCCCCCACAGATACGCAGTATTTT
CASSFTSSTASPTDTQYF
>TRBV29-1|TRBJ2-7|.|.
TGCAGCGTTGAACTCCAGGGATCGATCGAGCAGTACTTC
CSVELQGSIEQYF
>TRBV7-9|TRBJ2-3|TRBD2|.
TGTGCCAGCAGCTTGGTGACTAGCCTCACAGATACGCAGTATTTT
CASSLVTSLTDTQYF
>TRBV12-3/TRBV12-4|TRBJ2-2|.|.
TGTGCCAGCAGCCGTCTCAGGGTTGCGGACACCGGGGAGCTGTTTTTT
CASSRLRVADTGELFF
>TRBV7-2|TRBJ2-7|.|few
TGTGCCAGCAGCCCTCAGGGGGGCACCTACGAGCAGTACTTC
CASSPQGGTYEQYF
>TRBV7-9|TRBJ2-3|.|few
TGTGCCAGCAGCTTAGCGGAGGGCCGGGCAGATACGCAGTATTTT
CASSLAEGRADTQYF
>TRBV14|TRBJ1-2|.|once
TGTGCCAGCAGCCGTGATCTACACGTTAACTATGGCTACACCTTC
CASSRDLHVNYGYTF
>TRBV29-1|TRBJ1-1|.|.
TGCAGCGTTGACGGGAACAGGGTCACTGAAGCTTTCTTT
CSVDGNRVTEAFF
>TRBV27|TRBJ2-2|TRBD2|.
TGTGCCAGCAGTTTCTATCGGCTAGCGGGACCGAACACCGGGGAGCTGTTTTTT
CASSFYRLAGPNTGELFF
>TRBV20-1|TRBJ1-4|.|.
TGCAGTGCTAATGAGGGAAAACTGTTTTTT
CSANEGKLFF
>TRBV10-3|TRBJ2-3|TRBD2|few
TGTGCCATCAGTGCATTGGCGGGGGTTCTCACAGATACGCAGTATTTT
CAISALAGVLTDTQYF
>TRBV7-2|TRBJ2-1|TRBD1|.
TGTGCCAGCAGCTCAGGACCACAGGGGCGAGTCCACAATGAGCAGTTCTTC
CASSSGPQGRVHNEQFF
>TRBV7-9|TRBJ1-2|TRBD1|many
TGTGCCAGCAGCTTCTCGGGACAGGATTTATTAGTGGGTGGCTACACCTTC
CASSFSGQDLLVGGYTF
>TRBV5-1|TRBJ2-1|TRBD1|.
TGCGCCAGCAGCTTACAGGGGGCGCAGGACAATGAGCAGTTCTTC
CASSLQGAQDNEQFF
>TRBV12-3/TRBV12-4|TRBJ1-1|.|.
TGTGCCAGCAGACACAGCTTTCGGAGCACTGAAGCTTTCTTT
CASRHSFRSTEAFF
>TRBV3-1|TRBJ2-1|TRBD2|.
TGTGCCAGCAGCCAAGTTCTAGCGGGACTCGAGCAGTTCTTC
CASSQVLAGLEQFF
>TRBV18|TRBJ2-5|.|many
TGTGCCAGCTCACCAAATTCGGGCCCCGGAGAGACCCAGTACTTC
CASSPNSGPGETQYF
>TRBV7-6|TRBJ1-1|TRBD1|.
TGTGCCAGCAGGGCGGAAGGGGGCGCCGCGACTGAAGCTTTCTTT
CASRAEGGAATEAFF
>TRBV7-9|TRBJ1-1|.|few
TGTGCCAGCAGCCCCCCGGCTGGGGAGGACACTGAAGCTTTCTTT
CASSPPAGEDTEAFF
>TRBV12-3/TRBV12-4|TRBJ2-3|TRBD2|once
TGTGCCAGCAGTTCCCCTAGCGGGGGGCGAGCAGATACGCAGTATTTT
CASSSPSGGRADTQYF
>TRBV7-9|TRBJ2-3|TRBD2|.
TGTGCCAGCAGCGAGACTAGCGCCCGCACAGATACGCAGTATTTT
CASSETSARTDTQYF
>TRBV30|TRBJ1-2|.|few
TGTGCCTGGAGGATCTACTCGGGCAGGGCCCTTAACTATGGCTACACCTTC
CAWRIYSGRALNYGYTF
>TRBV4-3|TRBJ2-7|.|few
TGCGCCAGCAGCCAAGGAAGCGGAGGGCCCTACGAGCAGTACTTC
CASSQGSGGPYEQYF
>TRBV20-1|TRBJ2-1|TRBD2|few
TGCAGTGCTAGAGATCCCACTAGCGGGGAGGGTGAGCAGTTCTTC
CSARDPTSGEGEQFF
>TRBV10-3|TRBJ1-2|.|few
TGTGCCATCAGTGAGTCCGGGGAAAGTGGCTACACCTTC
CAISESGESGYTF
>TRBV6-1|TRBJ1-4|.|.
TGTGCCAGTTCATGGGGTGGGGATGAAAAACTGTTTTTT
CASSWGGDEKLFF
>TRBV2|TRBJ1-5|.|.
TGTGCCAGCAGTGGAGCCGGCCATAGCAATCAGCCCCAGCATTTT
CASSGAGHSNQPQHF
>TRBV15|TRBJ2-5|.|.
TGTGCCACCAGCAGAGAATTCTCCGGTGGTGACCAGTACTTC
CATSREFSGGDQYF
>TRBV7-2|TRBJ2-5|TRBD1|.
TGTGCCAGCAGCACCCGGGACAGGGTGGCCCAAGAGACCCAGTACTTC
CASSTRDRVAQETQYF
>TRBV6-5|TRBJ1-1|.|.
TGTGCCAGCAGTTATGAACCCGCGAGTCACACTGAAGCTTTCTTT
CASSYEPASHTEAFF
>TRBV29-1|TRBJ2-6|.|few
TGCAGCGTACTCGGCCCCTCTGGGGCCAACGTCCTGACTTTC
CSVLGPSGANVLTF
>TRBV21-1|TRBJ2-5|.|.
TGTGCCAGCAGCACAAAGACGGACAGGTTCCAAGAGACCCAGTACTTC
CASSTKTDRFQETQYF
>TRBV12-3/TRBV12-4|TRBJ1-5|TRBD1|few
TGTGCCAGCAGTTTCCCCGGGACAGATAGCAATCAGCCCCAGCATTTT
CASSFPGTDSNQPQHF
>TRBV4-2|TRBJ2-5|.|.
TGTGCCAGCAGCCAAGGATCGGCGGGGGCTGGAGAGACCCAGTACTTC
CASSQGSAGAGETQYF